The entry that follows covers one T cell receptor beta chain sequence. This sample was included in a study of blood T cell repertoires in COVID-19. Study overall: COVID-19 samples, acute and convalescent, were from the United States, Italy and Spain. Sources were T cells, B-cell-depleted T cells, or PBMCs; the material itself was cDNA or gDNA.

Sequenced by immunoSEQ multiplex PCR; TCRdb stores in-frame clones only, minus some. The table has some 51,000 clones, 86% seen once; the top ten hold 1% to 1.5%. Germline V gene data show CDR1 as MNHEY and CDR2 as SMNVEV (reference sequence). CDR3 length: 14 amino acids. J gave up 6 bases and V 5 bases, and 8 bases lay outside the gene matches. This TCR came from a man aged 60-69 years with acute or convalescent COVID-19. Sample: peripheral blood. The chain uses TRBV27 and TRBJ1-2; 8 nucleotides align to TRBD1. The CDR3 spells CASSTTGAGNGYTF. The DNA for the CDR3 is TGTGCCAGCAGTACGACAGGGGCCGGCAATGGCTACACCTTC.